The 10 T cell receptor beta chains in this list originate from one sample, sequenced in a study of metastatic and nonmetastatic thyroid tumors. The entire patient cohort was treatment-naive prior to thyroid surgery. TCRdb reanalyzed the PCR reads with MiXCR. The sample has 60,000 or so clones; 25% to 35% are singletons. Sequenced material: blood. The source is a female donor with papillary thyroid cancer or a benign thyroid nodule (not recorded which). Some clones in this sample may be carry-over from other donors' samples.

The chain uses TRBV20-1 and TRBJ2-7; 7 positions match TRBD1. The V gene's germline CDR1 is DFQATT and CDR2 SNEGSKA (reference sequence). This CDR3 comprises 16 residues. V trimming: 1 base; J trimming: 6 bases; junction bases outside the gene matches: 15. CDR3 loop: CSARVLRETGRSEQYF. CDR3 coding DNA: TGCAGTGCTAGAGTTTTGAGGGAGACAGGGCGGTCCGAGCAGTACTTC.

This chain connects TRBV4-1 to TRBJ1-4, with unresolved D. CDR1 and CDR2 from the germline V gene are MGHRA and YSYEKL. This CDR3 is built from 15 residues. V was shortened by 5 bases and J by 8 bases, with 18 bases between the two germline ends. CDR3 sequence: CASSIRVELREKLFF. CDR3 DNA sequence: TGCGCCAGCAGCATAAGGGTGGAGCTCCGCGAAAAACTGTTTTTT.

The genes are TRBV20-1 and TRBJ2-7; TRBD2 aligns across 7 bases. CDR3 length: 12 amino acids. The J segment lost 4 bases and the V segment lost 5 bases, leaving 5 bases of the junction unmatched. Germline values: CDR1 DFQATT, CDR2 SNEGSKA (reference sequence). The CDR3 nucleotides read TGCAGTGCTGGGAGGGAGGCGTACGAGCAGTACTTC. This translates into CSAGREAYEQYF.

The genes are TRBV7-2 and TRBJ2-3; D gene uncertain. This CDR3 contains 14 residues. Trimming removed 6 bases from V and 0 bases from J, with 10 bases in between. Germline V gene data show CDR1 as SGHTA and CDR2 as FQGNSA. The CDR3, as DNA: TGTGCCAGCAGACCAGGACGGAGCACAGATACGCAGTATTTT. Protein: CASRPGRSTDTQYF. The variable domain in full, completed from reference TRBV7-2 and TRBJ2-3, reads GAGVSQSPSNKVTEKGKDVELRCDPISGHTALYWYRQSLGQGLEFLIYFQGNSAPDKSGLPSDRFSAERTGGSVSTLTIQRTQQEDSAVYLCASRPGRSTDTQYFGPGTRLTVL.

Within the sample, this clone is medium-sized. V and J are TRBV6-2 or TRBV6-3 and TRBJ1-1, with D perhaps TRBD1 (6 bases). V shed 5 bases and J shed 0 bases, with 10 bases lying between them. Germline V gene sequence: CDR1 MNHEY, CDR2 SVGEGT. This CDR3 region has 14 residues. CDR3 coding DNA: TGTGCCAGCAGTGAGGGGGGGATGAACACTGAAGCTTTCTTT. Its translation: CASSEGGMNTEAFF.

This chain connects TRBV28 to TRBJ1-2; a possible D gene is TRBD1 (5 bases). The CDR3 length is 14 residues. Between the trimmed V and J ends, which lost 7 bases and 2 bases, there was a span of 14 bases. Germline assignment: CDR1 MDHEN and CDR2 SYDVKM. CDR3 nucleotides: TGTGCCAGCACCATAGGAGGGACCAACTATGGCTACACCTTC. As protein: CASTIGGTNYGYTF.

The V call is TRBV6-1, the J call TRBJ1-1; D is perhaps TRBD1 (6 bases). Between the trimmed V and J ends, which lost 6 bases and 3 bases, there was a span of 11 bases. CDR1 MNHNS and CDR2 SASEGT come from the germline V gene. This CDR3 is 13 amino acids long. CDR3 region: CASRPRGDTEAFF. In nucleotides, the CDR3 is TGTGCCAGCAGGCCCAGGGGAGACACTGAAGCTTTCTTT.

The chain has TRBV11-3 and TRBJ2-2, with 8 bases matching TRBD1. CDR3 length equals 16 residues. V gave up 4 bases and J gave up 5 bases; unmatched junction bases: 9. Germline V gives CDR1 SGHNT, CDR2 YENEEA. The CDR3 DNA reads as TGTGCCAGCAGCTCCACCCGGACAGGGTATACCGGGGAGCTGTTTTTT. This codes for CASSSTRTGYTGELFF.

The V and J genes are TRBV28 and TRBJ1-2, with 8 positions matching TRBD1. This CDR3 spans 15 amino acids. Germline CDR1 and CDR2: MDHEN and SYDVKM. Unmatched junction bases numbered 6, after V lost 6 bases and J lost 0 bases. CDR3: CASRKLGQANYGYTF. The DNA for the CDR3 is TGTGCCAGCAGAAAGTTGGGACAGGCTAACTATGGCTACACCTTC.

The chain employs TRBV2 and TRBJ2-2; 11 nucleotides agree with TRBD2. This CDR3 has 17 residues. V lost 6 bases to trimming and J lost 4 bases; unmatched junction nucleotides: 10. The germline gives CDR1 SNHLY, CDR2 FYNNEI. CDR3 in DNA: TGTGCCAGCAGACGTAGCGGGGGGGCCTCGGGCACCGGGGAGCTGTTTTTT. Its translation: CASRRSGGASGTGELFF. The variable domain in full, with the rest retrieved from reference TRBV2 and TRBJ2-2, is EPEVTQTPSHQVTQMGQEVILRCVPISNHLYFYWYRQILGQKVEFLVSFYNNEISEKSEIFDDQFSVERPDGSNFTLKIRSTKLEDSAMYFCASRRSGGASGTGELFFGEGSRLTVL.